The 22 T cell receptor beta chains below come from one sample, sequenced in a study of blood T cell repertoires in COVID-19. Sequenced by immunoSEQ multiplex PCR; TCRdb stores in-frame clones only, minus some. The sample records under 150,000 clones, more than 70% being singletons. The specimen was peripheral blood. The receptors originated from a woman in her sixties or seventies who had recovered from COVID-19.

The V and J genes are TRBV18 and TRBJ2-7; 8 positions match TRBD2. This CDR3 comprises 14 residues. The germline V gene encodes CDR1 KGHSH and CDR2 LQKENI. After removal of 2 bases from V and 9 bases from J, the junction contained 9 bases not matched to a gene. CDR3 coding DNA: TGTGCCAGCTCACCAGACGGCCCGGGACTAGGGCAGTACTTC. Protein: CASSPDGPGLGQYF. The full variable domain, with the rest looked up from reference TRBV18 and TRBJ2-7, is NAGVMQNPRHLVRRRGQEARLRCSPMKGHSHVYWYRQLPEEGLKFMVYLQKENIIDESGMPKERFSAEFPKEGPSILRIQQVVRGDSAAYFCASSPDGPGLGQYFGPGTRLTVT.

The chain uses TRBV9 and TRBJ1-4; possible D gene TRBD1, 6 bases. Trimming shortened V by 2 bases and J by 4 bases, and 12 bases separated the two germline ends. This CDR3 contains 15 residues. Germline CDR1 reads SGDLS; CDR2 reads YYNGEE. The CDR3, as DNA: TGTGCCAGCAGCGTGGGGACAAGTATTAATGAAAAACTGTTTTTT. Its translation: CASSVGTSINEKLFF.

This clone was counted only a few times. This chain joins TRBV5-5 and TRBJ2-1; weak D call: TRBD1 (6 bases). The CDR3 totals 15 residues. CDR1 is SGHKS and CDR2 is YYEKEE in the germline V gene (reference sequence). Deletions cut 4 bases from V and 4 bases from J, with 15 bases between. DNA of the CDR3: TGTGCCAGCAGCCTGCCAGGGGCTGCATACAATGAGCAGTTCTTC. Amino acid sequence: CASSLPGAAYNEQFF.

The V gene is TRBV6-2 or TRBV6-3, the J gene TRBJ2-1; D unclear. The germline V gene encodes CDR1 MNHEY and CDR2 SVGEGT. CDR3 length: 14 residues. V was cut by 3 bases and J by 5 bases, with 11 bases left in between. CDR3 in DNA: TGTGCCAGCAGTTATGTCGTAGCCCACAATGAGCAGTTCTTC. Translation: CASSYVVAHNEQFF.

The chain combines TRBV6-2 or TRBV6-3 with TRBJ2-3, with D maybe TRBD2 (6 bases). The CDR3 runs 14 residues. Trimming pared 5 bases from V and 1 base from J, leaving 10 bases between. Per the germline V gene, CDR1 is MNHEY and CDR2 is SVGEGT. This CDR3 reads CASSAGTRTDTQYF. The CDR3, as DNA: TGTGCCAGCAGTGCGGGAACCCGCACAGATACGCAGTATTTT.

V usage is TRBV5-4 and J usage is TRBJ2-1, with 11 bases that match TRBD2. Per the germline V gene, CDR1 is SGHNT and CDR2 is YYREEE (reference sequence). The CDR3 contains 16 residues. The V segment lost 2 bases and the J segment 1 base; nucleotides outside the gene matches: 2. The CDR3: CASSFTSGRSYNEQFF. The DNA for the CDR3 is TGTGCCAGCAGCTTTACTAGCGGGAGATCCTACAATGAGCAGTTCTTC. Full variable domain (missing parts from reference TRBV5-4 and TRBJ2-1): ETGVTQSPTHLIKTRGQQVTLRCSSQSGHNTVSWYQQALGQGPQFIFQYYREEENGRGNFPPRFSGLQFPNYSSELNVNALELDDSALYLCASSFTSGRSYNEQFFGPGTRLTVL.

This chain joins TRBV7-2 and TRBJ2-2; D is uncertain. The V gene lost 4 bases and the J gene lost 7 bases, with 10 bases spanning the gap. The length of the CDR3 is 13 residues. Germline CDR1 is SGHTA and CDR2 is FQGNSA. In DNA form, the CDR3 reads TGTGCCAGCAGCTCAGAACGTGGCGGGGAGCTGTTTTTT. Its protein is CASSSERGGELFF.

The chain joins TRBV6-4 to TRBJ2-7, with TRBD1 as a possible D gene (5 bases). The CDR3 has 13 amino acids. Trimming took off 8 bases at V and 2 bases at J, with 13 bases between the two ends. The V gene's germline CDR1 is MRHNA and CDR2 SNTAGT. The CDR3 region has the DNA TGTGCCAGCCCCCTCAGGGTCGCCTACGAGCAGTACTTC. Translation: CASPLRVAYEQYF.

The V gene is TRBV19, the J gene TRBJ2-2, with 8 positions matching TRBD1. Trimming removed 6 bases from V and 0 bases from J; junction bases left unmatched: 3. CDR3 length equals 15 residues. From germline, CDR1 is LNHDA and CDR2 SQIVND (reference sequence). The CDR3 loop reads CASRSDRANTGELFF. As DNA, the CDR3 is TGTGCCAGTAGATCGGACAGGGCGAACACCGGGGAGCTGTTTTTT.

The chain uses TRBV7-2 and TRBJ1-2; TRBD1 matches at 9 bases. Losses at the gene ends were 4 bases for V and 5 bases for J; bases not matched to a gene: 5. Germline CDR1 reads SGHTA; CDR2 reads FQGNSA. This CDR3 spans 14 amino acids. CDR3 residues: CASSSTGGGYGYTF. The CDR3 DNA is TGTGCCAGCAGCTCTACAGGGGGCGGGTATGGCTACACCTTC.

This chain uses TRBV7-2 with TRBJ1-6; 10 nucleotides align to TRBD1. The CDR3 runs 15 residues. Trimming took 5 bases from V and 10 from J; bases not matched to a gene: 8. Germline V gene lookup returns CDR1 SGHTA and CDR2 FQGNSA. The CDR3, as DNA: TGTGCCAGCAGCCCCCGGACAGGGGGAGGGTCACCCCTCCACTTT. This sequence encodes CASSPRTGGGSPLHF.

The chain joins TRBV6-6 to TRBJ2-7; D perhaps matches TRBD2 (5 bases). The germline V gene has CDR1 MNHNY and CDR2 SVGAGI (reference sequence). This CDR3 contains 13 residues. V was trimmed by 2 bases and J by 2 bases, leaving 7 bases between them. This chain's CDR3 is CASSYDYTYEQYF. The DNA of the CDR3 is TGTGCCAGCAGTTACGACTACACCTACGAGCAGTACTTC.

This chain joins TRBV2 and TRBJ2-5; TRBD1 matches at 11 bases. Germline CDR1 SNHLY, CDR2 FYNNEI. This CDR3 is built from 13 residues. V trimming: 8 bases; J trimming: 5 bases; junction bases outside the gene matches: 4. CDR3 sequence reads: CASSWDRGETQYF. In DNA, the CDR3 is TGTGCCAGCTCTTGGGACAGGGGGGAGACCCAGTACTTC.

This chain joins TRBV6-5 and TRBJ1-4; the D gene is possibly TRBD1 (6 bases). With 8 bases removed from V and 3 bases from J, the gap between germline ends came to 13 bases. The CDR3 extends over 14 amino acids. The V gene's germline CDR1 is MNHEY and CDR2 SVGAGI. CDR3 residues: CASGRTASNEKLFF. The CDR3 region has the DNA TGTGCCAGCGGCCGGACAGCCTCTAATGAAAAACTGTTTTTT.

CDR3 DNA sequence: TGCGCCAGCAGCTTGGGGGTAGGGGATAGCACAGATACGCAGTATTTT. This codes for CASSLGVGDSTDTQYF. The J gene is TRBJ2-3, the V gene TRBV5-1, with a tentative D call TRBD1 (5 bases). CDR1 is SGHRS and CDR2 is YFSETQ in the germline V gene. The ends were cut back, 0 bases at V and 0 bases at J, with 11 bases in the middle. The CDR3 loop spans 16 amino acids.

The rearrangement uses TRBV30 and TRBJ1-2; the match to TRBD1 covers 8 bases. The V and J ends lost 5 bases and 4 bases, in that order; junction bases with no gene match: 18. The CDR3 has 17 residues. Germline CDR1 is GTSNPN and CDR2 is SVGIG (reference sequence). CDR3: CAWGGTGTGPLLYGYTF. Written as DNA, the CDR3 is TGTGCCTGGGGGGGAACCGGGACAGGCCCCCTCCTCTATGGCTACACCTTC.

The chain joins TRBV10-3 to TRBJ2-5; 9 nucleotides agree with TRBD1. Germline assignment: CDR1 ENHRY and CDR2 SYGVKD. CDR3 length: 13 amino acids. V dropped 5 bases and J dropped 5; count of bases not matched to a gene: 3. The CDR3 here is CAISQTGGETQYF. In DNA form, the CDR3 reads TGTGCCATCAGTCAGACAGGGGGGGAGACCCAGTACTTC.

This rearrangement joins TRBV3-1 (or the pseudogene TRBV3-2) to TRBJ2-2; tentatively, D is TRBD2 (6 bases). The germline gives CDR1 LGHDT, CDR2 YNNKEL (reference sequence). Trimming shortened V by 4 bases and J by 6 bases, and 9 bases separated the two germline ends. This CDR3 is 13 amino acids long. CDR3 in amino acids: CASSPGVPGELFF. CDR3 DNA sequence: TGTGCCAGCAGCCCGGGAGTCCCCGGGGAGCTGTTTTTT.

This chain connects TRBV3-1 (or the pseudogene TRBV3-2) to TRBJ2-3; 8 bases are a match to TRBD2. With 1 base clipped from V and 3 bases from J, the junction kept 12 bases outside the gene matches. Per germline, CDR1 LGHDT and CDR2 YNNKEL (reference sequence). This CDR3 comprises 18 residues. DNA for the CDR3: TGTGCCAGCAGCCAAGCGGTCGGGAGGGCCGTGGGGACAGATACGCAGTATTTT. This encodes CASSQAVGRAVGTDTQYF.

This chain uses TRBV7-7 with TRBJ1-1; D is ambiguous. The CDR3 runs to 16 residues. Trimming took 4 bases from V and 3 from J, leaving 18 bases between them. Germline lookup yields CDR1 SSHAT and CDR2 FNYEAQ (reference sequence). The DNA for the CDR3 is TGTGCCAGCAGCTCGCAGCTCCGGGTGATGGACACTGAAGCTTTCTTT. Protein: CASSSQLRVMDTEAFF.

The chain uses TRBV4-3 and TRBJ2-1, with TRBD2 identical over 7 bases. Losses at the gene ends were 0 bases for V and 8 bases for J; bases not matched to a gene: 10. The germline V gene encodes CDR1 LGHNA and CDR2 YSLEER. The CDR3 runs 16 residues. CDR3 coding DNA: TGCGCCAGCAGCCAAGATCTTGAGACTAGCTTCTATGAGCAGTTCTTC. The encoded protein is CASSQDLETSFYEQFF.

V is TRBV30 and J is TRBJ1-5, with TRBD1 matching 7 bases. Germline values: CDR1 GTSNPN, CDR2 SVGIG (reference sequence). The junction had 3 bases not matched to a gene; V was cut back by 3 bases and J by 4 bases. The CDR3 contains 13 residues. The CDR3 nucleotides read TGTGCCTGGAGGGGACAGCAAAATCAGCCCCAGCATTTT. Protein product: CAWRGQQNQPQHF.